This is a list of T cell receptor beta chains from one sample in a study of identical twins. TCRdb processed the 5' RACE reads anew with MiXCR; each CDR3 protein has one entry. In the table there are 450,000 or so distinct CDR3 sequences, less than 25% of which are singletons. These data also formed part of another study, on T cells expressing NK-cell markers.

The sample was CD4+ T cells sorted from blood. These receptors all stem from a woman younger than 35 in good health. Each CDR3 is given with its conserved first and last residue. The D gene is left open where the match is weak.

v_gene,d_gene,CDR3aa
TRBV12-3/TRBV12-4,.,CASSSRLFGTGELFF
TRBV10-3,.,CAISGGQEDTQYF
TRBV29-1,.,CSCLQGNTDTQYF
TRBV5-1,TRBD2,CASSIALAATYEQYF
TRBV3-1,TRBD2,CASSQRLAGGETQYF
TRBV5-1,TRBD2,CASSIELAREQFF
TRBV7-6,.,CASSTGLRGTGELFF
TRBV5-6,TRBD1,CASSPDRGYDSGYTF
TRBV9,TRBD2,CASSDQIAGGLLEQYF
TRBV6-1,.,CASSEAFF
TRBV2,TRBD2,CASRAGSSYNEQFF
TRBV10-3,.,CAISESEGAKNEQYF
TRBV20-1,.,CSARTGGKVEAFF
TRBV7-2,TRBD2,CASSLYTSGSRQEQYF
TRBV3-1,TRBD1,CASSQSDRGLHEQFF
TRBV20-1,TRBD2,CSATRPPSGGLPAPSNEQFF
TRBV24-1,.,CATPGGSTEAFF
TRBV5-1,.,CASSLMGGEAGELFF
TRBV11-1,TRBD2,CASRTSGGSSYNEQFF
TRBV20-1,.,CSARAWGYSNQPQHF
TRBV18,.,CASSPLTYIAFF
TRBV12-3/TRBV12-4,.,CASSSRAGATSNNEQFF
TRBV2,.,CASSEEGLSNSPLHF
TRBV3-1,TRBD1,CASSTSDRASYEQYF
TRBV18,TRBD2,CASSPTSGLTYEQYF
TRBV5-1,TRBD2,CASAYSGSVWADTQYF
TRBV12-3/TRBV12-4,.,CASNNGQLNSPLHF
TRBV12-3/TRBV12-4,TRBD1,CASSRERGLAQYF
TRBV15,.,CATSRDRERVDGYTF
TRBV10-3,.,CAISGGSSLNTEAFF
TRBV7-2,.,CASSFLESSYNEQFF
TRBV6-1,.,CASRERAANTEAFF
TRBV28,TRBD1,CATVTGGIYEQYF
TRBV12-3/TRBV12-4,TRBD2,CASSLITAGGAETQYF
TRBV2,.,CASLPLTRYEQYF
TRBV5-1,TRBD2,CASGSGSAELFF
TRBV7-9,.,CASSRDSFSSYEQYF
TRBV3-1,TRBD2,CASSQDTSGAYEQYF
TRBV5-1,.,CASSLAGIGYDGYTF
TRBV20-1,TRBD1,CSARGQGFSSNQPQHF
TRBV12-3/TRBV12-4,.,CASKASQHSSNEKLFF
TRBV5-1,TRBD2,CASSGTSSGGEQYF
TRBV6-2/TRBV6-3,.,CASLDRNTEAFF
TRBV10-3,.,CAISDQVEQYF
TRBV3-1,.,CASSQDDRENLRGTDTQYF
TRBV6-5,.,CASSYIGGGEKLFF
TRBV10-3,TRBD1,CAIGTGTQDTQYF
TRBV20-1,.,CSARGDRFYGYTF
TRBV5-1,.,CASSSQGSQETQYF
TRBV20-1,.,CSVYYAGQGGYTF
TRBV5-1,TRBD2,CASSFLAGSNTGELFF